This T cell receptor (beta chain) was captured in a study of radiotherapy plus CTLA-4 blockade in lung cancer. Study as a whole: Objective responses emerged in around a sixth of patients, and 31% attained disease control. Study-wide points: In blood, after radiotherapy plus ipilimumab, tumor-derived TCR clones expanded. Early clone dynamics of blood T cells, plus interferon-beta, reportedly predicted response best.

Libraries were prepared by immunoSEQ multiplex PCR; TCRdb keeps only in-frame clonotypes and omits some of them. The data contain about 87,000 clones, around 87% of them singletons. Germline V gene lookup returns CDR1 ENHRY and CDR2 SYGVKD. The length of the CDR3 is 15 residues. V was pared by 2 bases and J by 4 bases, with 7 bases of the junction left unmatched. As to this clone: Its antigen is undetermined.

The TCR sequence derives from a human donor with non-small cell lung cancer that progressed on radiotherapy plus ipilimumab. The input for sequencing was peripheral blood, taken from a patient treated with radiotherapy plus ipilimumab. J is TRBJ2-5 and V is TRBV10-3; TRBD2 agrees at 7 bases. DNA of the CDR3: TGTGCCATCAGTGAGCCCAACTCGGGGGGAGAGACCCAGTACTTC. It specifies CAISEPNSGGETQYF.